This entry describes one TCR beta chain. As yet, its antigen is unknown. Trimming took 1 base from V and 1 from J, leaving 11 bases between them. This CDR3 has 14 residues. Germline values: CDR1 GTSNPN, CDR2 SVGIG (reference sequence). The data were taken from a study of shared clonotypes between healthy human individuals. Study-level points and caveats: Among donors, sharing of clonotypes was expected to be affected by sequencing depth. Naive CD4 clonotypes overlapped across a handful of donors at about 5.2%.

Per the original methods: Sequence data from immunoSEQ were junction-only and lacked quality scores; consequently, filtering differed. Clones were read by immunoSEQ multiplex PCR, and TCRdb kept only the in-frame ones, dropping some. That table supplies the V and J calls and clone size; D and trimming were determined from the DNA. The repertoire has 1 million to 1.3 million clones, 75% to 85% of them found once; the top ten carry 0.5% to 0.65%. This TCR was recovered from a man younger than 30 in good health. Some clones in this sample may be carry-over from other donors' samples. Sequencing input: memory CD4+ T cells from PBMCs. Subset denoted: CD45RA-negative fraction. This rearrangement joins TRBV30 to TRBJ2-7; D is possibly TRBD1 or TRBD2 (6 bases each). The CDR3 is CAWSAGAGSYEQYF. For the CDR3, the DNA is TGTGCCTGGAGTGCGGGGGCGGGTTCCTACGAGCAGTACTTC.